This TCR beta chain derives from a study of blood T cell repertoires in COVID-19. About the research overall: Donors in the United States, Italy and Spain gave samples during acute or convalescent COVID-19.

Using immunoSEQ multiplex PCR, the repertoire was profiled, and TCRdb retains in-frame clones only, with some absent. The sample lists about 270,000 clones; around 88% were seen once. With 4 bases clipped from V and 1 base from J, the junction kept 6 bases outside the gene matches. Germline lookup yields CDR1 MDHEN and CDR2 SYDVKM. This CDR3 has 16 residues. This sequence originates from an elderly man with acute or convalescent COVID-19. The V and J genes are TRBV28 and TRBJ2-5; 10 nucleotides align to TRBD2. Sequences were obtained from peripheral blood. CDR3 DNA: TGTGCCAGCAGTTACAGACTAGCGGGCCTCCAAGAGACCCAGTACTTC. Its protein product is CASSYRLAGLQETQYF.